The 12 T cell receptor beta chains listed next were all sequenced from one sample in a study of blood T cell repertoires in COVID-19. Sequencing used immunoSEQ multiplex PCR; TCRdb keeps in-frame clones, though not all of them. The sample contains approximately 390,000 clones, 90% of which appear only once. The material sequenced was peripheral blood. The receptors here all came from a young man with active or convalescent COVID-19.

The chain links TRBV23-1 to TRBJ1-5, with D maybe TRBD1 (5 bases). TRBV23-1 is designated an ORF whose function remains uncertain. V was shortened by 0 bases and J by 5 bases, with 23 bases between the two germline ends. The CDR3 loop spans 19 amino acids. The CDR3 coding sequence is TGCGCCAGCAGTCAATCGGACGTTAGGACGGTGGAAGGGGATCAGCCCCAGCATTTT. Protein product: CASSQSDVRTVEGDQPQHF.

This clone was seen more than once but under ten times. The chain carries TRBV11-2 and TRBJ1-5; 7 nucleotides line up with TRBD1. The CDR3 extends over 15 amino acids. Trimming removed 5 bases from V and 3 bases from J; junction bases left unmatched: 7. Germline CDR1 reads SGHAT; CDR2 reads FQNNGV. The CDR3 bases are TGTGCCAGCAGCCGGCTGACAGGGAACAATCAGCCCCAGCATTTT. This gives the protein CASSRLTGNNQPQHF.

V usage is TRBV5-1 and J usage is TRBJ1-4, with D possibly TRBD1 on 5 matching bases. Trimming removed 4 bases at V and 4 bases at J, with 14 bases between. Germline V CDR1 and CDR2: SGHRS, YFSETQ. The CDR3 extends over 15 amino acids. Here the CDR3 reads CASSHYPGLNEKLFF. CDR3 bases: TGCGCCAGCAGCCATTACCCGGGACTTAATGAAAAACTGTTTTTT.

DNA of the CDR3: TGTGCCAGCAGTTCCACCGGGACAGGAGGGTCACCCCTCCACTTT. This codes for CASSSTGTGGSPLHF. This sequence joins TRBV6-2 or TRBV6-3 and TRBJ1-6; 8 nucleotides match TRBD1. J gave up 10 bases and V 4 bases, and 9 bases lay outside the gene matches. The CDR3 length is 15 residues. In germline, CDR1 is MNHEY, CDR2 SVGEGT.

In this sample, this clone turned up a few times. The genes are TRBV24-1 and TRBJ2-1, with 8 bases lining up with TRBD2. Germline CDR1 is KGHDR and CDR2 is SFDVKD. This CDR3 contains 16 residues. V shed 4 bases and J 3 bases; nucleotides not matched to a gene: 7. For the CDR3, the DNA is TGTGCCACCAGTGACCCAAAAGCGGGAGACTACAATGAGCAGTTCTTC. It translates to CATSDPKAGDYNEQFF.

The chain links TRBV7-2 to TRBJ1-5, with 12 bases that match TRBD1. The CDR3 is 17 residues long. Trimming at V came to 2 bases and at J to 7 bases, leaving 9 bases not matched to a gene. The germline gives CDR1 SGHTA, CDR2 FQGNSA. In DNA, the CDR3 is TGTGCCAGCAGCTTATACGGGACAGGGGGCGCAAAGCAGCCCCAGCATTTT. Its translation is CASSLYGTGGAKQPQHF.

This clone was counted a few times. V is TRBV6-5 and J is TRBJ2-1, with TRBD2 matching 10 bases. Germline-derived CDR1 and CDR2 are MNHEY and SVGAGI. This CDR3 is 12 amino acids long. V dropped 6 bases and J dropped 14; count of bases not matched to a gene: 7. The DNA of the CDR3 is TGTGCCAGCAGACCGAAAAGCGGGAGGGAGTTCTTC. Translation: CASRPKSGREFF.

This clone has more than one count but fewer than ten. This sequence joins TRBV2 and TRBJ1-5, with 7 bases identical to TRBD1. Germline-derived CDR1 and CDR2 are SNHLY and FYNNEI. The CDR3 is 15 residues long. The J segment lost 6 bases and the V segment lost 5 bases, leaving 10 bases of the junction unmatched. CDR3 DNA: TGTGCCAGCAGTACAAGACAGGGATCGGTTCAGCCCCAGCATTTT. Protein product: CASSTRQGSVQPQHF.

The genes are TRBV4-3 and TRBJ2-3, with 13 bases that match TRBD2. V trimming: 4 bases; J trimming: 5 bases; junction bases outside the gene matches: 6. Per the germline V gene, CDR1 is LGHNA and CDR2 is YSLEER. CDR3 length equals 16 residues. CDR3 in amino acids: CASSLGLAGVIDTQYF. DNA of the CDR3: TGCGCCAGCAGCCTCGGACTAGCGGGAGTTATAGATACGCAGTATTTT.

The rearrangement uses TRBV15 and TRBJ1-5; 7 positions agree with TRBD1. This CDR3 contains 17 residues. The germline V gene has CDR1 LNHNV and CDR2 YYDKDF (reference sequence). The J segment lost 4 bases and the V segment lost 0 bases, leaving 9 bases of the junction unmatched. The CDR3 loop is CATSRDWDGRGNQPQHF. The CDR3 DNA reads TGTGCCACCAGCAGAGATTGGGATGGCAGGGGGAATCAGCCCCAGCATTTT.

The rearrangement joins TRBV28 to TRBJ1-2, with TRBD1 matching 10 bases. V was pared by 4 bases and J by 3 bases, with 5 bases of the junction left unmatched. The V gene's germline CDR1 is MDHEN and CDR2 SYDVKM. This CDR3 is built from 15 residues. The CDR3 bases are TGTGCCAGCAGTTCCGCCGGGACAGGGGACTATGGCTACACCTTC. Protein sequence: CASSSAGTGDYGYTF.

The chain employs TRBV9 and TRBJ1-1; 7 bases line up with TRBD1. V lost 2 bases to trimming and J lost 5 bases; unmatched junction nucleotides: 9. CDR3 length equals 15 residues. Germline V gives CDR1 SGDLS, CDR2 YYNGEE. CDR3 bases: TGTGCCAGCAGCGTTGACAGGGTGGGGAATACTGAAGCTTTCTTT. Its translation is CASSVDRVGNTEAFF. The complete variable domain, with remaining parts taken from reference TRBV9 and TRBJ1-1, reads DSGVTQTPKHLITATGQRVTLRCSPRSGDLSVYWYQQSLDQGLQFLIQYYNGEERAKGNILERFSAQQFPDLHSELNLSSLELGDSALYFCASSVDRVGNTEAFFGQGTRLTVV.